Listed below are T cell receptor beta chains from one sample, sequenced in a study of OX40 agonist ivuxolimab in advanced cancers. Measured with immunoSEQ multiplex PCR; TCRdb has only the in-frame clones, and not every one. The sample records fewer than 90,000 clones, around 84% being singletons. The starting material was CD4+ or CD8+ T cells sorted from blood, obtained in a trial of the OX40 agonist ivuxolimab. All receptors come from an adult with an advanced solid tumor such as melanoma, head and neck, liver or kidney cancer. Each CDR3 is given with its conserved first and last residue. The D gene is left open where the match is weak. Some rows have no size entry. The others give once, few or many, or a class for an expanded clone.

V gene	D gene	clone size	J gene	CDR3 DNA	CDR3 protein
TRBV28	.	.	TRBJ1-4	TGTGCCAGCAGTTTCCTCGGTGTCGAGGAAAAACTGTTTTTT	CASSFLGVEEKLFF
TRBV5-4	TRBD1	.	TRBJ2-5	TGTGCCAGCAGCAGGGGGACAGGCAACGGTCAAGAGACCCAGTACTTC	CASSRGTGNGQETQYF
TRBV7-6	.	.	TRBJ1-5	TGTGCCAGCAGCTTGAACACCGTTGAGGGCCCCCAGCATTTT	CASSLNTVEGPQHF
TRBV2	.	once	TRBJ1-5	TGTGCCAGCAGTGAAGGGTCCGGGGGTAGTCAGCCCCAGCATTTT	CASSEGSGGSQPQHF
TRBV11-2	.	once	TRBJ2-3	TGTGCCAGCAGCTTACTAGGGTCCGCAGATACGCAGTATTTT	CASSLLGSADTQYF
TRBV5-1	.	once	TRBJ1-1	TGCGCCAGCAGCTTAGGGGGGCTCACTGAAGCTTTCTTT	CASSLGGLTEAFF
TRBV19	TRBD1	.	TRBJ1-4	TGTGCCAGTAGTCCGGGGGACAGCCGTTCAACTAATGAAAAACTGTTTTTT	CASSPGDSRSTNEKLFF
TRBV9	.	once	TRBJ1-1	TGTGCCAGCAGCGTATCTGGGACGAACACTGAAGCTTTCTTT	CASSVSGTNTEAFF
TRBV2	.	.	TRBJ2-2	TGTGCCAGCAGTTACGGGAACACCGGGGAGCTGTTTTTT	CASSYGNTGELFF
TRBV2	.	.	TRBJ1-6	TGTGCCAGCACTAAGGACAGTAACTATAATTCACCCCTCCACTTT	CASTKDSNYNSPLHF
TRBV7-3	.	few	TRBJ1-1	TGTGCCAGCAGCTCGACAGTGAACACTGAAGCTTTCTTT	CASSSTVNTEAFF
TRBV2	TRBD1	.	TRBJ1-4	TGTGCCAGCAGCGAGACAGGGGGGGATAATGAAAAACTGTTTTTT	CASSETGGDNEKLFF
TRBV10-3	.	.	TRBJ1-5	TGTGCCATCAAATCCTCTGACAGTAGCAATCAGCCCCAGCATTTT	CAIKSSDSSNQPQHF
TRBV27	TRBD2	.	TRBJ2-2	TGTGCCAGCAGCTCAGGCGCGGGGGGGCGGTCCGGGGAGCTGTTTTTT	CASSSGAGGRSGELFF
TRBV28	TRBD1	.	TRBJ2-2	TGTGCCAGCAGTGGACAGGCCACCGGGGAGCTGTTTTTT	CASSGQATGELFF
TRBV7-3	.	.	TRBJ2-5	TGTGCCAGCAGCTTAATCGCAGGGAGAGAGACCCAGTACTTC	CASSLIAGRETQYF
TRBV7-9	.	few	TRBJ1-3	TGTGCCAGCAGCTTACAGGGAGGCTCTGGAAACACCATATATTTT	CASSLQGGSGNTIYF
TRBV9	TRBD2	once	TRBJ2-3	TGTGCCAGCACCCCGGGGGGGCCCACAGATACGCAGTATTTT	CASTPGGPTDTQYF
TRBV6-5	.	.	TRBJ1-6	TGTGCCAGCAAATCCTCCGGGACATCTAATTCACCCCTCCACTTT	CASKSSGTSNSPLHF
TRBV5-1	.	.	TRBJ1-5	TGCGCCAGCAGCTTGGATGGGGGCAATCAGCCCCAGCATTTT	CASSLDGGNQPQHF
TRBV11-2	.	once	TRBJ2-1	TGTGCCAGCACCTCCCTGGGGAATGAGCAGTTCTTC	CASTSLGNEQFF
TRBV2	TRBD2	.	TRBJ2-7	TGTGCCAGCAGTGAAAGGTCGGGGGGCTCCTACGAGCAGTACTTC	CASSERSGGSYEQYF
TRBV6-6	.	.	TRBJ1-3	TGTGCCAGCAGTTACTCGACAGAGGATGGAAACACCATATATTTT	CASSYSTEDGNTIYF
TRBV7-9	.	.	TRBJ2-5	TGTGCCAGCAGCTCAAATCAGGCGGTGGTGACCCAGTACTTC	CASSSNQAVVTQYF
TRBV25-1	.	.	TRBJ1-4	TGTGCCAGCAGTGAAATCAGGGGATTTAATGAAAAACTGTTTTTT	CASSEIRGFNEKLFF
TRBV11-2	.	.	TRBJ1-1	TGTGCCAGCACCCTTAGGTTGAACACTGAAGCTTTCTTT	CASTLRLNTEAFF
TRBV27	.	.	TRBJ2-5	TGTGCCAGCAGTGTGAGGGAAGGAGGGGAGACCCAGTACTTC	CASSVREGGETQYF
TRBV18	.	.	TRBJ1-4	TGTGCCAGCTCACCACCACAGGGTACTAATGAAAAACTGTTTTTT	CASSPPQGTNEKLFF
TRBV28	.	.	TRBJ1-1	TGTGCCAGCAGCGTTGTAGGGTACGTAGCTTTCTTT	CASSVVGYVAFF
TRBV28	.	.	TRBJ1-1	TGTGCCAGCATCGACCGTGGGCGTGAAGCTTTCTTT	CASIDRGREAFF
TRBV18	.	.	TRBJ1-1	TGTGCCAGCTCACCGGCCTATACCACGAACACTGAAGCTTTCTTT	CASSPAYTTNTEAFF
TRBV10-3	TRBD1	.	TRBJ1-4	TGTGCCATCAGTGGGACAGGGGGGAATGAAAAACTGTTTTTT	CAISGTGGNEKLFF
TRBV5-5	.	.	TRBJ2-2	TGTGCCAGCAGCTTGGGCCTGGCAGGGGCCGTCGGGGAGCTGTTTTTT	CASSLGLAGAVGELFF
TRBV5-1	.	.	TRBJ2-5	TGCGCCAGCAGGTTACGGACAGAGACCCAGTACTTC	CASRLRTETQYF
TRBV11-1	.	.	TRBJ1-1	TGTGCCAGCAGCTTAAGGGGGGGCGAAGCTTTCTTT	CASSLRGGEAFF
TRBV27	.	.	TRBJ2-3	TGTGCCAGCGGGCTTATTCTCACAGATACGCAGTATTTT	CASGLILTDTQYF
TRBV30	.	.	TRBJ2-2	TGTGCCTGGAGTGCGGCGAGCGGATGGACCGGGGAGCTGTTTTTT	CAWSAASGWTGELFF
TRBV19	TRBD1	.	TRBJ2-5	TGTGCCAGTAGTGAGGGGGCGTGGGAGACCCAGTACTTC	CASSEGAWETQYF
TRBV18	.	once	TRBJ2-7	TGTGCCAGCTCCTACTCGCAGGGGAGCGAGCAGTACTTC	CASSYSQGSEQYF
TRBV30	.	.	TRBJ1-1	TGTGCCTGGAGTAAAAACAGAAGAGACGCTGAAGCTTTCTTT	CAWSKNRRDAEAFF
TRBV19	TRBD1	.	TRBJ2-2	TGTGCCAGTAGTCCGCGACAGGGAACCGGGGAGCTGTTTTTT	CASSPRQGTGELFF
TRBV27	.	once	TRBJ2-3	TGTGCCACCTGGGGGGGGGCGAGCACAGATACGCAGTATTTT	CATWGGASTDTQYF
TRBV6-6	.	.	TRBJ2-7	TGTGCCAGCACTCAACAAGTTCCGGTATACGAGCAGTACTTC	CASTQQVPVYEQYF
TRBV18	.	.	TRBJ2-4	TGTGCCAGCTCACCAGAGGGGATAGTCAAAAACATTCAGTACTTC	CASSPEGIVKNIQYF
TRBV18	TRBD1	.	TRBJ2-2	TGTGCCAGCTCAACTAACCAGGGGGCGAACACCGGGGAGCTGTTTTTT	CASSTNQGANTGELFF
TRBV5-4	.	.	TRBJ2-5	TGTGCCAGCAGCTGGGGGGCAGCACTCCAAGAGACCCAGTACTTC	CASSWGAALQETQYF
TRBV13	TRBD2	once	TRBJ2-3	TGTGCCAGCAGCTTAGGCCTGGGCGGGGGGGAGGATACGCAGTATTTT	CASSLGLGGGEDTQYF
TRBV14	TRBD1	once	TRBJ1-2	TGTGCCAGCAGCCGGGACAGGAGAGGCTACACCTTC	CASSRDRRGYTF
TRBV5-1	TRBD2	.	TRBJ2-2	TGCGCCAGCAGCTTTAGCGGGGGCCAAAGCGGAAACACCGGGGAGCTGTTTTTT	CASSFSGGQSGNTGELFF
TRBV5-1	.	.	TRBJ1-4	TGCGCCAGCAGCTTGGTCGGAGTGGGGAACGAAAAACTGTTTTTT	CASSLVGVGNEKLFF
TRBV7-2	.	.	TRBJ1-6	TGTGCCAGCAGCCCAATGGCGGGTGGCTCACCCCTCCACTTT	CASSPMAGGSPLHF
TRBV4-1	TRBD2	.	TRBJ2-3	TGCGCCAGCAGCCAAGAACCTAGCGGGGGTCGCGGATCCACAGATACGCAGTATTTT	CASSQEPSGGRGSTDTQYF
TRBV19	TRBD2	.	TRBJ2-5	TGTGCCAGTAGTAATCCGGGACTAGAGGCTGAGACCCAGTACTTC	CASSNPGLEAETQYF
TRBV7-2	.	.	TRBJ2-4	TGTGCCAGCAGCTTAGTGTTTGTAGCCAAAAACATTCAGTACTTC	CASSLVFVAKNIQYF
TRBV7-3	.	.	TRBJ1-1	TGTGCCAGCAGCTTAGACGGGAGGACTGAAGCTTTCTTT	CASSLDGRTEAFF